What follows are 26 T cell receptor beta chains derived from one specimen sequenced in a study of persistence of HIV-infected CD4 T cells. The immunoSEQ assay was version 4, run in survey mode. Measured with immunoSEQ multiplex PCR; TCRdb has only the in-frame clones, and not every one. The sample records 30,000 to 40,000 clones, roughly 82% being singletons. Antigen specificity for these receptors is unknown. Cells were stimulated with overlapping HIV-1 Gag 15-mer peptides. Sorted nonresponding memory CD4+ T cells were CD40L-negative, CD69-negative, CD45RO-high. Sequencing was performed on CD4+ T cells sorted from PBMCs after approximately 19-hour stimulation, taken from a patient who received antiretroviral therapy. The receptors come from an adult woman with HIV who was CMV-seropositive.

The J gene is TRBJ2-5, the V gene TRBV12-3 or TRBV12-4; perhaps TRBD2 as D (5 bases). There are 13 residues in the CDR3. V lost 5 bases and J lost 5, with 12 bases in between. CDR3 nucleotides: TGTGCCAGCAGTGCGTCGGTAGCGGAGACCCAGTACTTC. This sequence encodes CASSASVAETQYF.

This chain joins TRBV4-3 and TRBJ1-2, with 8 bases aligning to TRBD1. The V gene's germline CDR1 is LGHNA and CDR2 YSLEER. The CDR3 is 15 amino acids. With V trimmed by 2 bases and J by 6 bases, 8 bases remained unmatched. The CDR3 nucleotides read TGCGCCAGCAGCCAACTAAACCAGGGGGCGGATGGCTACACCTTC. This codes for CASSQLNQGADGYTF.

This clone was detected only once. The V gene is TRBV29-1, the J gene TRBJ2-7, with 8 bases matching TRBD1. The V gene's germline CDR1 is SQVTM and CDR2 ANQGSEA. Trimming at V came to 6 bases and at J to 2 bases, leaving 9 bases not matched to a gene. This CDR3 has 14 amino acids. CDR3 sequence reads: CSVLDRVKTYEQYF. The CDR3 DNA follows: TGCAGCGTCCTGGACAGGGTAAAGACCTACGAGCAGTACTTC.

The chain carries TRBV29-1 and TRBJ1-1, with TRBD1 as a possible D gene (6 bases). CDR1 is SQVTM, CDR2 ANQGSEA, per germline. Between the trimmed V and J ends, which lost 4 bases and 0 bases, there was a span of 9 bases. This CDR3 is built from 13 residues. The DNA for the CDR3 is TGCAGCGTTGTAGGACAGCTGAACACTGAAGCTTTCTTT. Encoded protein: CSVVGQLNTEAFF.

This chain uses TRBV11-3 with TRBJ2-7; the D call may be TRBD1 or TRBD2 (5 bases each). V was trimmed by 6 bases and J by 5 bases, leaving 14 bases between them. This CDR3 is 13 amino acids long. In germline, CDR1 is SGHNT, CDR2 YENEEA. The CDR3 spells CASRNRGMDEQYF. The CDR3 coding sequence is TGTGCCAGCAGGAACCGGGGCATGGACGAGCAGTACTTC.

The V call is TRBV18, the J call TRBJ1-5; no clear D gene. The germline CDR1 and CDR2 sequences are KGHSH and LQKENI. V was pared by 2 bases and J by 6 bases, with 8 bases between. This CDR3 has 13 amino acids. CDR3 sequence reads: CASSPGSGQPQHF. CDR3 coding DNA: TGTGCCAGCTCACCAGGGTCCGGTCAGCCCCAGCATTTT.

Notes on this clone: The sample contains more than one DNA sequence encoding this CDR3. The CDR3 region is CSASGGRNTEAFF. The CDR3 nucleotides are TGCAGTGCTAGTGGAGGCAGGAACACTGAAGCTTTCTTT. The genes are TRBV20-1 and TRBJ1-1; no clear D gene. The CDR3 has 13 amino acids. In germline, CDR1 is DFQATT, CDR2 SNEGSKA (reference sequence). V lost 3 bases, J lost 1 base, and 9 bases lay in between.

This clone appeared a few times. The sample has other DNA sequences that encode this CDR3 too. The genes are TRBV7-8 and TRBJ1-1; TRBD1 matches at 8 bases. Germline V CDR1 and CDR2: SGHVS, FQNEAQ. The CDR3 sequence is 13 residues long. J was trimmed by 5 bases and V by 2 bases; bases with no gene match: 1. The DNA of the CDR3 is TGTGCCAGCAGCTTAACAGGGGGAACTGAAGCTTTCTTT. Translated, it gives CASSLTGGTEAFF.

This sequence joins TRBV23-1 and TRBJ1-5, with D possibly TRBD1 on 6 matching bases. TRBV23-1 is designated an ORF whose function remains uncertain. Trimming took off 4 bases at V and 4 bases at J, with 17 bases between the two ends. This CDR3 is 16 amino acids long. The CDR3 reads CASSLGPRGSNQPQHF. For the CDR3, the DNA is TGCGCCAGCAGTCTGGGACCAAGGGGGTCAAATCAGCCCCAGCATTTT.

This rearrangement joins TRBV6-5 to TRBJ1-3; D remains ambiguous. Per the germline V gene, CDR1 is MNHEY and CDR2 is SVGAGI. Trimming shortened V by 7 bases and J by 4 bases, and 11 bases separated the two germline ends. The CDR3 extends over 13 amino acids. The CDR3 sequence: CASTRTFGNTIYF. The DNA of the CDR3 is TGTGCCAGCACCCGGACCTTCGGAAACACCATATATTTT.

The chain is built from TRBV6-6 and TRBJ1-6; D is ambiguous. The germline gives CDR1 MNHNY, CDR2 SVGAGI (reference sequence). The CDR3 length is 12 residues. V was pared by 4 bases and J by 7 bases, with 5 bases between. Here the CDR3 DNA reads TGTGCCAGCAGTTCCCCAAATTCACCCCTCCACTTT. Its protein product is CASSSPNSPLHF.

This chain connects TRBV9 to TRBJ2-2; D not resolved. The CDR3 runs 13 residues. V lost 4 bases and J lost 5, with 9 bases in between. The germline gives CDR1 SGDLS, CDR2 YYNGEE. In DNA form, the CDR3 reads TGTGCCAGCAGCCAGCAAACAACCGGGGAGCTGTTTTTT. Amino acid sequence: CASSQQTTGELFF.

This clone was counted only a few times. The chain is built from TRBV7-2 and TRBJ2-3; 12 bases match TRBD2. Germline CDR1 SGHTA, CDR2 FQGNSA. J gave up 7 bases and V 2 bases, and 4 bases lay outside the gene matches. The CDR3 consists of 15 residues. CDR3 in DNA: TGTGCCAGCAGCTTAACCCTAGCGGGGGGGCATACGCAGTATTTT. Residues: CASSLTLAGGHTQYF.

The genes are TRBV19 and TRBJ1-3; D is unresolved. V was shortened by 0 bases and J by 0 bases, with 3 bases between the two germline ends. Per germline, CDR1 LNHDA and CDR2 SQIVND (reference sequence). There are 14 residues in the CDR3. CDR3 sequence reads: CASSIDFSGNTIYF. The CDR3 DNA sequence: TGTGCCAGTAGTATAGACTTCTCTGGAAACACCATATATTTT.

This chain uses TRBV6-2 or TRBV6-3 with TRBJ2-2; TRBD1 agrees at 11 bases. The V segment lost 6 bases and the J segment 6 bases; nucleotides outside the gene matches: 12. This CDR3 spans 17 amino acids. Germline loops: CDR1 MNHEY, CDR2 SVGEGT. DNA of the CDR3: TGTGCCAGCAGCCTCGAGGGACAGGGGGGTCGGGCCGGGGAGCTGTTTTTT. It translates to CASSLEGQGGRAGELFF.

This clone was found once. The chain couples TRBV19 to TRBJ2-5; 9 bases align to TRBD2. The CDR3 runs to 15 residues. CDR1 and CDR2 (germline): LNHDA, SQIVND (reference sequence). The V and J ends lost 4 bases and 2 bases, in that order; junction bases with no gene match: 5. As DNA, the CDR3 is TGTGCCAGTAGTAGGCGCGGGGGGGCTCAAGAGACCCAGTACTTC. Residues: CASSRRGGAQETQYF.

This clone was observed a handful of times. J is TRBJ1-1 and V is TRBV3-1 (or the pseudogene TRBV3-2); no definite D call. The germline gives CDR1 LGHDT, CDR2 YNNKEL (reference sequence). V was clipped by 4 bases and J by 2 bases, with 2 bases between them. The CDR3 loop spans 11 amino acids. CDR3 sequence reads: CASSLNTEAFF. The DNA of the CDR3 is TGTGCCAGCAGCCTAAACACTGAAGCTTTCTTT.

This clone was picked up a small number of times. The chain joins TRBV29-1 to TRBJ2-7; maybe TRBD1 (5 bases). Trimming left V 6 bases short and J 6 bases short, with 15 bases between. Per the germline V gene, CDR1 is SQVTM and CDR2 is ANQGSEA. The CDR3 contains 12 residues. The CDR3 region has the DNA TGCAGCGTGCTCACCCAGGGAACCGAGCAGTACTTC. Residues: CSVLTQGTEQYF.

This clone was observed a few times. The chain is built from TRBV4-3 and TRBJ2-3, with 8 bases identical to TRBD2. The J segment lost 0 bases and the V segment lost 0 bases, leaving 14 bases of the junction unmatched. In germline, CDR1 is LGHNA, CDR2 YSLEER. CDR3 length: 20 amino acids. CDR3 in DNA: TGCGCCAGCAGCCAAGATCTCTTGGCGGGGGGACGTTCGAGCACAGATACGCAGTATTTT. This sequence encodes CASSQDLLAGGRSSTDTQYF.

This clone was seen a single time. This chain joins TRBV5-1 and TRBJ1-6, with 7 bases fitting TRBD1. The CDR3 contains 16 residues. The V and J ends lost 0 bases and 7 bases, in that order; junction bases with no gene match: 7. Germline CDR1 SGHRS, CDR2 YFSETQ. In nucleotides, the CDR3 is TGCGCCAGCAGCTTGGGGGTAGGGACAGTAAATTCACCCCTCCACTTT. This encodes CASSLGVGTVNSPLHF.

This rearrangement joins TRBV11-3 to TRBJ2-5; 8 bases align to TRBD1. CDR3 size: 16 residues. Losses at the gene ends were 2 bases for V and 1 base for J; bases not matched to a gene: 6. Germline lookup yields CDR1 SGHNT and CDR2 YENEEA. The CDR3 region is CASSLRPGQGQETQYF. The CDR3, as DNA: TGTGCCAGCAGCTTACGCCCCGGACAGGGCCAAGAGACCCAGTACTTC.

This clone was seen a few times. The chain links TRBV6-2 or TRBV6-3 to TRBJ2-1; 7 bases line up with TRBD1. The length of the CDR3 is 18 residues. V shed 4 bases, J shed 4 bases, and the junction held 16 bases outside the gene matches. Germline lookup yields CDR1 MNHEY and CDR2 SVGEGT. Here the CDR3 reads CASSWIGSKGQNYNEQFF. The CDR3, as DNA: TGTGCCAGCAGTTGGATTGGATCTAAGGGACAGAATTACAATGAGCAGTTCTTC.

The rearrangement uses TRBV19 and TRBJ2-2; 10 nucleotides agree with TRBD1. The CDR3 is made up of 15 amino acids. Germline CDR1 reads LNHDA; CDR2 reads SQIVND (reference sequence). The J segment lost 4 bases and the V segment lost 7 bases, leaving 6 bases of the junction unmatched. The CDR3 nucleotides are TGTGCCAGTACGGGGGACAGGGGAGGCACCGGGGAGCTGTTTTTT. It codes for CASTGDRGGTGELFF.

This sequence joins TRBV19 and TRBJ1-5; D is unresolved. The V end lost 5 bases, the J end lost 1 base, and 6 bases lay between the germline ends. The germline V gene has CDR1 LNHDA and CDR2 SQIVND (reference sequence). The CDR3 runs 13 residues. The CDR3 DNA follows: TGTGCCAGTAGTCCCCAGAGCAATCAGCCCCAGCATTTT. It codes for CASSPQSNQPQHF.

This chain connects TRBV6-4 to TRBJ2-1, with 8 bases that match TRBD2. This CDR3 has 15 residues. In germline, CDR1 is MRHNA, CDR2 SNTAGT. Trimming cost V 4 bases and J 4 bases; bases outside gene matches: 6. CDR3 DNA sequence: TGTGCCAGCAGTGTACTTGCGGGGGGATACAATGAGCAGTTCTTC. This codes for CASSVLAGGYNEQFF.

The gene calls are TRBV24-1 and TRBJ2-3, with D possibly called TRBD1 or TRBD2 (5 bases each). This CDR3 spans 14 amino acids. The germline V gene has CDR1 KGHDR and CDR2 SFDVKD. The germline V and J ends were trimmed by 6 bases and 8 bases, with 17 bases remaining between them. The CDR3 nucleotides read TGTGCCACCAGTTTGGGACCCCTGTCGGGTACGCAGTATTTT. The encoded protein is CATSLGPLSGTQYF.